This T cell receptor (beta chain) was identified during a study of T cell repertoires in cytomegalovirus infection. Germline V lookup: CDR1 SGHVS, CDR2 FQNEAQ. This CDR3 spans 11 amino acids. With 1 base removed from V and 14 bases from J, the gap between germline ends came to 8 bases. In this sample, this clonotype turned up a few times. The antigen remains undetermined. MiXCR, applied by TCRdb to the reads, yields one record per CDR3 protein. Among about 770,000 distinct CDR3 sequences listed, 25% to 30% were seen once. The V call is TRBV7-8, the J call TRBJ1-4; no firm D call. Material: cultured CD8+ T cells from PBMCs, obtained from culture after CMV antigen stimulation. The clonotype was recovered from a human donor in good health (CMV status not recorded). Some clones in this sample may be carry-over from other donors' samples. CDR3 in DNA: TGTGCCAGCAGCTTAGAGAATCGGCTGTTTTTT. This sequence encodes CASSLENRLFF.